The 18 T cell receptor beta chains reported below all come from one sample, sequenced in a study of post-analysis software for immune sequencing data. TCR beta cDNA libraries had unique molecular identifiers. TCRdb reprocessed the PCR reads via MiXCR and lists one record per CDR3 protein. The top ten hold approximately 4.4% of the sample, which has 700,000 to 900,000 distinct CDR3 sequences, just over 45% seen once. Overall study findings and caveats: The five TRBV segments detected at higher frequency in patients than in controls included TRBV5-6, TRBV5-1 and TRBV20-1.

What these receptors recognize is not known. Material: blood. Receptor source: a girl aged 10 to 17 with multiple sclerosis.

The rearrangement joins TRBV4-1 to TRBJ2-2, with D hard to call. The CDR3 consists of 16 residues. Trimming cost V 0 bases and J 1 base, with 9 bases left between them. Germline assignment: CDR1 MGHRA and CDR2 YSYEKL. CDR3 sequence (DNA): TGCGCCAGCAGCCAAGATAGGGCAGGGAACACCGGGGAGCTGTTTTTT. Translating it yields CASSQDRAGNTGELFF.

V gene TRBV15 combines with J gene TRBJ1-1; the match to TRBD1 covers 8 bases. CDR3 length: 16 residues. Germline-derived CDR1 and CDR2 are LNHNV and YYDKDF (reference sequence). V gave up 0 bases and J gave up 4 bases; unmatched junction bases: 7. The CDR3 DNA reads TGTGCCACCAGCAGAGATCAGCAGGGGGCCGGCACTGAAGCTTTCTTT. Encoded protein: CATSRDQQGAGTEAFF.

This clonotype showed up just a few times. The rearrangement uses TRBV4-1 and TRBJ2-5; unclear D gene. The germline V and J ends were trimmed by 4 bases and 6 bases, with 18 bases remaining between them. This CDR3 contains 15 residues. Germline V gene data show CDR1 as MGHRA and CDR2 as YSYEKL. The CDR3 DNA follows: TGCGCCAGCAGCCCCGGACCCGCTTACCCAAAGACCCAGTACTTC. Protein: CASSPGPAYPKTQYF.

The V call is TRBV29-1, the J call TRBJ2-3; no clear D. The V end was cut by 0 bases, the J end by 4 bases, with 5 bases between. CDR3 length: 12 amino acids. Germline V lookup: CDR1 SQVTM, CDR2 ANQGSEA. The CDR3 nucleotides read TGCAGCGTTGAAGAGGGCGCAGATACGCAGTATTTT. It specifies CSVEEGADTQYF.

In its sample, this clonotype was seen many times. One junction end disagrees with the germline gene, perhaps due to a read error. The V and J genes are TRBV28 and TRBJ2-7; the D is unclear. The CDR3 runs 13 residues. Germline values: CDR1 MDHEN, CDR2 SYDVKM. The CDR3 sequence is CASSLYSSYEQYF. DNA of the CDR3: TGTGCCAGCAGCTTATATTCCTCCTACGAGCAGTACTTC. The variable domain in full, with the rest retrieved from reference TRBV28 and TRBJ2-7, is DVKVTQSSRYLVKRTGEKVFLECVQDMDHENMFWYRQDPGLGLRLIYFSYDVKMKEKGDIPEGYSVSREKKERFSLILESASTNQTSMYLCASSLYSSYEQYFGPGTRLTVT.

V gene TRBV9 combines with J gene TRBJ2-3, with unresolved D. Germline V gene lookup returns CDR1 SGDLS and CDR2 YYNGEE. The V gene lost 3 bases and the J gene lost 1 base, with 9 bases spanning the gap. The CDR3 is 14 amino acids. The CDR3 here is CASSAPGGTDTQYF. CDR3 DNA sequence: TGTGCCAGCAGCGCACCAGGAGGCACAGATACGCAGTATTTT.

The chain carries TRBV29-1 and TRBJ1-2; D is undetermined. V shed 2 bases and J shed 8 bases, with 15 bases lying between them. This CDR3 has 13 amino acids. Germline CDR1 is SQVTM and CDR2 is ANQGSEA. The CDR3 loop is CSVEIWTGGGYTF. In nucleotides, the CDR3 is TGCAGCGTTGAAATCTGGACCGGCGGGGGCTACACCTTC. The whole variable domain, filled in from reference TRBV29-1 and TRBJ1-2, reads SAVISQKPSRDICQRGTSLTIQCQVDSQVTMMFWYRQQPGQSLTLIATANQGSEATYESGFVIDKFPISRPNLTFSTLTVSNMSPEDSSIYLCSVEIWTGGGYTFGSGTRLTVV.

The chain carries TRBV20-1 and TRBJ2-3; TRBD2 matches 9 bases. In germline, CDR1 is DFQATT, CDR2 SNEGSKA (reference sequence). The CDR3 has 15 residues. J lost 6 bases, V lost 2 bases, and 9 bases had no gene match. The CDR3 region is CSARTIAGVKDTQYF. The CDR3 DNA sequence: TGCAGTGCTAGAACCATAGCGGGAGTAAAGGATACGCAGTATTTT.

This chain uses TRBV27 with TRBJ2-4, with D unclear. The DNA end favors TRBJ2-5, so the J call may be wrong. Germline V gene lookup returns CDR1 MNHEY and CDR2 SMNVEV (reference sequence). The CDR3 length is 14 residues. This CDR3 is CASSNGAWGETQYF. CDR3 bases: TGTGCCAGCAGTAACGGCGCGTGGGGAGAGACCCAGTACTTC.

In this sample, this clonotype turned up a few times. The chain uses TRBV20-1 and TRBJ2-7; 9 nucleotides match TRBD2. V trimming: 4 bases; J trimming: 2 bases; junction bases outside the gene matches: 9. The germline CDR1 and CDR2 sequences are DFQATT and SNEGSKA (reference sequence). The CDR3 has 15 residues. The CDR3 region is CSATTEAGGPYEQYF. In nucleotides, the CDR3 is TGCAGTGCTACAACGGAAGCGGGAGGCCCCTACGAGCAGTACTTC.

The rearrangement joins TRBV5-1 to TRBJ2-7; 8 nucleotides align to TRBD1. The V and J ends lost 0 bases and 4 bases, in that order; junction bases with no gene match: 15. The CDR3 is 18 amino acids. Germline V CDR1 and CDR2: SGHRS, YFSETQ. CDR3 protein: CASSLAYLRTGRNYEQYF. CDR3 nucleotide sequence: TGCGCCAGCAGCTTGGCCTACCTTCGGACAGGGCGCAATTACGAGCAGTACTTC.

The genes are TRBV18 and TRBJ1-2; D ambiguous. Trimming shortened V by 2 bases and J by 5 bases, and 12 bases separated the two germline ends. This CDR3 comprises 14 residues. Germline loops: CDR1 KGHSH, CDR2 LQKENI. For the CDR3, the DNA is TGTGCCAGCTCACCAATCGGAACGGGGTATGGCTACACCTTC. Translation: CASSPIGTGYGYTF.

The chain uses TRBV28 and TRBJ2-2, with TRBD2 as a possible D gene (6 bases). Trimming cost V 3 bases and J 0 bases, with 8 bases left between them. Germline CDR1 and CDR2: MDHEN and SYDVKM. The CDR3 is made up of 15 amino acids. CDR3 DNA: TGTGCCAGCAGTTTGGGCGGGACGAACACCGGGGAGCTGTTTTTT. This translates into CASSLGGTNTGELFF.

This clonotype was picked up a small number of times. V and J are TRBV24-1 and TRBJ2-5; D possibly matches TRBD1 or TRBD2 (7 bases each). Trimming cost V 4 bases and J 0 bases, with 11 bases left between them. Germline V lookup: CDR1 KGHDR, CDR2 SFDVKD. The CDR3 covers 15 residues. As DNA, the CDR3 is TGTGCCACCAGTGACGGGGGGACAGACCAAGAGACCCAGTACTTC. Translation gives CATSDGGTDQETQYF.

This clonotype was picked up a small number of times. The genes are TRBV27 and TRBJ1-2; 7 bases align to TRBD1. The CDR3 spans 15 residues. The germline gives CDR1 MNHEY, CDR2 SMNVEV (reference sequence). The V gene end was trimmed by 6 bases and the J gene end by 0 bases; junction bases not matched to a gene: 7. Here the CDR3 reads CASRKGQAANYGYTF. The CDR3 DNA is TGTGCCAGCAGAAAAGGACAGGCTGCTAACTATGGCTACACCTTC.

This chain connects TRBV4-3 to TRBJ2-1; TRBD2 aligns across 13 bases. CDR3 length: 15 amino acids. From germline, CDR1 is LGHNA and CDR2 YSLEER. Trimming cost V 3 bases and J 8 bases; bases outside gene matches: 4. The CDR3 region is CASSQGLAGSDEQFF. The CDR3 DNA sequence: TGCGCCAGCAGCCAGGGACTAGCGGGAAGCGATGAGCAGTTCTTC.

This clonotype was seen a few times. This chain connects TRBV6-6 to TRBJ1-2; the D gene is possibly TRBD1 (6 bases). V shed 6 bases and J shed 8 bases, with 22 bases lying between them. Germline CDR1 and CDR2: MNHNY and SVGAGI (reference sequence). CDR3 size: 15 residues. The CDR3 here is CASSRLPAGVEGYTF. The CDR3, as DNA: TGTGCCAGCAGCCGACTACCGGCAGGGGTGGAAGGCTACACCTTC.

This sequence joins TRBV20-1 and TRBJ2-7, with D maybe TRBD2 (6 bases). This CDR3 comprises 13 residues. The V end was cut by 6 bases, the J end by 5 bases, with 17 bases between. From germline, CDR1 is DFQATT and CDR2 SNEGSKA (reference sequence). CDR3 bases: TGCAGTGCCGCCCGGGGCGGGACCCACGAGCAGTACTTC. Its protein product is CSAARGGTHEQYF.